A single sample is the source of the 26 T cell receptor beta chains below, sequenced in a study of CD4 T cells in relation to SARS-CoV-2 and coronaviruses. The unexposed donors gave CD4+ T cells in about 2011-2018, prior to COVID-19. CD4+ T cells were isolated from the cells after 10 days of culture. Profiled with immunoSEQ multiplex PCR; TCRdb holds only in-frame clones, not every one. The sample carries around 20,000 clones, roughly 73% recorded once. These receptors have no identified antigens. Material: CD4+ T cells from PBMCs, cultured in vitro. The receptors were gathered from a human donor in good health.

A few counts support this clone. The genes are TRBV3-1 (or the pseudogene TRBV3-2) and TRBJ2-7; TRBD2 matches at 7 bases. CDR3 length: 14 amino acids. Germline CDR1 LGHDT, CDR2 YNNKEL (reference sequence). V lost 2 bases, J lost 6 bases, and 7 bases stayed unmatched. The CDR3 spells CASSQTGSGVEQYF. DNA of the CDR3: TGTGCCAGCAGCCAAACAGGCAGCGGGGTCGAGCAGTACTTC.

The J gene is TRBJ2-1, the V gene TRBV5-1, with TRBD2 identical over 7 bases. The germline V gene encodes CDR1 SGHRS and CDR2 YFSETQ. J gave up 2 bases and V 1 base, and 3 bases lay outside the gene matches. The CDR3 sequence is 15 residues long. The CDR3 DNA is TGCGCCAGCAGCTTGTGGGGAGGGCCCTACAATGAGCAGTTCTTC. It specifies CASSLWGGPYNEQFF. Using reference TRBV5-1 and TRBJ2-1 for the parts outside the CDR3, the full variable domain is KAGVTQTPRYLIKTRGQQVTLSCSPISGHRSVSWYQQTPGQGLQFLFEYFSETQRNKGNFPGRFSGRQFSNSRSEMNVSTLELGDSALYLCASSLWGGPYNEQFFGPGTRLTVL.

J is TRBJ1-4 and V is TRBV20-1, with D perhaps matching TRBD1 (5 bases). The CDR3 is made up of 13 amino acids. Trimming pared 3 bases from V and 7 bases from J, leaving 12 bases between. The germline V gene encodes CDR1 DFQATT and CDR2 SNEGSKA (reference sequence). Here the CDR3 reads CSASHGRGEKLFF. Here the CDR3 DNA reads TGCAGTGCTAGTCACGGGAGGGGTGAAAAACTGTTTTTT.

The rearrangement uses TRBV24-1 and TRBJ2-7; no reliable D call. CDR1 is KGHDR and CDR2 is SFDVKD in the germline V gene. The CDR3 is 14 residues long. V shed 6 bases and J shed 3 bases, with 14 bases lying between them. The CDR3 sequence is CATSCQPVHYEQYF. The CDR3 DNA follows: TGTGCCACCAGTTGTCAGCCAGTCCACTACGAGCAGTACTTC.

This clone showed up just a few times. The chain recombines TRBV3-1 (or the pseudogene TRBV3-2) with TRBJ2-3, with 11 bases that match TRBD2. This CDR3 has 16 residues. Trimming took 3 bases from V and 0 from J; bases not matched to a gene: 2. Germline CDR1 reads LGHDT; CDR2 reads YNNKEL (reference sequence). CDR3 DNA sequence: TGTGCCAGCAGCCACCGGACTAGCGGGAGCACAGATACGCAGTATTTT. This sequence encodes CASSHRTSGSTDTQYF.

The chain is built from TRBV3-1 (or the pseudogene TRBV3-2) and TRBJ2-1, with TRBD2 as a possible D gene (6 bases). Trimming took off 3 bases at V and 9 bases at J, with 6 bases between the two ends. CDR3 length: 11 residues. Germline CDR1 reads LGHDT; CDR2 reads YNNKEL (reference sequence). CDR3 region: CASSQGGEQFF. The CDR3 bases are TGTGCCAGCAGCCAGGGGGGTGAGCAGTTCTTC.

The gene calls are TRBV2 and TRBJ2-5, with TRBD2 identical over 11 bases. Per the germline V gene, CDR1 is SNHLY and CDR2 is FYNNEI. Germline trimming cut 7 bases from V and 3 bases from J; bases unmatched to any gene: 7. The CDR3 contains 15 residues. The DNA of the CDR3 is TGTGCCAGCACCCTCGAGGGACTAGCGGAAGAGACCCAGTACTTC. Amino acid sequence: CASTLEGLAEETQYF.

The chain carries TRBV5-1 and TRBJ1-1; 11 bases fit TRBD1. The CDR3 extends over 17 amino acids. With V trimmed by 5 bases and J by 4 bases, 13 bases remained unmatched. In germline, CDR1 is SGHRS, CDR2 YFSETQ. Here the CDR3 DNA reads TGCGCCAGCAGAGTATCGGACAGGGGGCTCGTGGGCACTGAAGCTTTCTTT. Its translation: CASRVSDRGLVGTEAFF.

The V call is TRBV7-3, the J call TRBJ2-2, with a possible D match to TRBD2 (5 bases). Trimming stripped 1 base from V and 5 bases from J, with 8 bases between. The CDR3 extends over 14 amino acids. In germline, CDR1 is SGHTA, CDR2 FQGTGA. The CDR3 reads CASSLNGETGELFF. In DNA form, the CDR3 reads TGTGCCAGCAGCTTAAACGGGGAAACCGGGGAGCTGTTTTTT.

The genes are TRBV2 and TRBJ1-1; D gene ambiguous. Deletions cut 4 bases from V and 1 base from J, with 10 bases between. Looked up from germline, CDR1 is SNHLY and CDR2 is FYNNEI. The CDR3 is made up of 14 amino acids. CDR3 protein: CASSAYTGNTEAFF. The CDR3 DNA is TGTGCCAGCAGTGCCTACACCGGGAACACTGAAGCTTTCTTT. Looking up the rest from reference TRBV2 and TRBJ1-1 gives the full variable domain: EPEVTQTPSHQVTQMGQEVILRCVPISNHLYFYWYRQILGQKVEFLVSFYNNEISEKSEIFDDQFSVERPDGSNFTLKIRSTKLEDSAMYFCASSAYTGNTEAFFGQGTRLTVV.

The rearrangement links TRBV24-1 to TRBJ2-1, with 9 bases fitting TRBD1. V lost 10 bases to trimming and J lost 1 base; unmatched junction nucleotides: 10. The CDR3 runs to 16 residues. Germline CDR1 is KGHDR and CDR2 is SFDVKD. The DNA of the CDR3 is TGTGCCACGGCACCGGGACAGGGTATATCCTACAATGAGCAGTTCTTC. Translating gives CATAPGQGISYNEQFF.

The V and J genes are TRBV9 and TRBJ1-1; perhaps TRBD1 as D (6 bases). CDR3 length equals 15 residues. Trimming removed 0 bases at V and 7 bases at J, with 16 bases between. The germline V gene has CDR1 SGDLS and CDR2 YYNGEE. CDR3 protein: CASSVGGAGKSEAFF. The CDR3 DNA reads as TGTGCCAGCAGCGTAGGGGGGGCAGGGAAAAGTGAAGCTTTCTTT.

This clone was seen only once. The CDR3 region is CASSYEAGEYNEQFF. The CDR3 DNA reads TGTGCCAGCAGTTACGAGGCGGGAGAGTACAATGAGCAGTTCTTC. This chain uses TRBV6-5 with TRBJ2-1; 7 bases match TRBD2. CDR3 size: 15 residues. V was clipped by 2 bases and J by 4 bases; unmatched bases: 5. The V gene's germline CDR1 is MNHEY and CDR2 SVGAGI.

The chain combines TRBV28 with TRBJ1-2; 9 positions agree with TRBD1. The CDR3 has 15 amino acids. V lost 6 bases to trimming and J lost 8 bases; unmatched junction nucleotides: 13. Germline V lookup: CDR1 MDHEN, CDR2 SYDVKM. The CDR3 reads CASRSSGQGIWGYTF. The CDR3 DNA sequence: TGTGCCAGCAGAAGCTCGGGACAGGGCATTTGGGGCTACACCTTC.

This CDR3 is CAWSVGTGTGELFF. For the CDR3, the DNA is TGTGCCTGGAGTGTCGGGACAGGGACCGGGGAGCTGTTTTTT. V gene TRBV30 combines with J gene TRBJ2-2; 9 positions match TRBD1. Germline V gives CDR1 GTSNPN, CDR2 SVGIG (reference sequence). Trimming took 0 bases from V and 5 from J; bases not matched to a gene: 1. The CDR3 extends over 14 amino acids.

The chain has TRBV7-8 and TRBJ1-6; D uncertain. V lost 2 bases and J lost 8, with 10 bases in between. Germline loops: CDR1 SGHVS, CDR2 FQNEAQ. The CDR3 sequence is 14 residues long. The DNA for the CDR3 is TGTGCCAGCAGCTTAACCCCTGGAGATTCACCCCTCCACTTT. Its translation: CASSLTPGDSPLHF.

CDR3 DNA sequence: TGTGCCAGCAGTTTTGCGGGGCAGGGGGCGGGCGAGCAGTACTTC. This sequence encodes CASSFAGQGAGEQYF. The chain uses TRBV28 and TRBJ2-7; 8 bases fit TRBD1. The CDR3 loop spans 15 amino acids. J gave up 6 bases and V 3 bases, and 10 bases lay outside the gene matches. CDR1 and CDR2 from the germline V gene are MDHEN and SYDVKM. The full variable domain, completed using reference TRBV28 and TRBJ2-7, is DVKVTQSSRYLVKRTGEKVFLECVQDMDHENMFWYRQDPGLGLRLIYFSYDVKMKEKGDIPEGYSVSREKKERFSLILESASTNQTSMYLCASSFAGQGAGEQYFGPGTRLTVT.

The gene calls are TRBV28 and TRBJ1-2; D is unclear. The CDR3 consists of 13 residues. Germline V gives CDR1 MDHEN, CDR2 SYDVKM. The V end was cut by 8 bases, the J end by 2 bases, with 12 bases between. CDR3 in amino acids: CASGKTGNYGYTF. The CDR3 nucleotides are TGTGCCAGCGGAAAGACGGGCAACTATGGCTACACCTTC.

The chain couples TRBV28 to TRBJ1-1; 7 positions match TRBD1. CDR3 length equals 15 residues. Germline V gene data show CDR1 as MDHEN and CDR2 as SYDVKM. V was pared by 2 bases and J by 1 base, with 4 bases of the junction left unmatched. This CDR3 is CASSLEGARNTEAFF. DNA of the CDR3: TGTGCCAGCAGTTTAGAGGGGGCGAGGAACACTGAAGCTTTCTTT.

The gene calls are TRBV9 and TRBJ2-1; 7 nucleotides agree with TRBD1. The CDR3 runs 16 residues. Germline trimming cut 4 bases from V and 9 bases from J; bases unmatched to any gene: 16. From germline, CDR1 is SGDLS and CDR2 YYNGEE. The CDR3 sequence: CASSPREGARGSEQFF. The CDR3 DNA reads as TGTGCCAGCAGCCCCCGCGAGGGGGCGCGAGGAAGTGAGCAGTTCTTC. The full variable domain, in which reference TRBV9 and TRBJ2-1 provide the parts outside the CDR3, is DSGVTQTPKHLITATGQRVTLRCSPRSGDLSVYWYQQSLDQGLQFLIQYYNGEERAKGNILERFSAQQFPDLHSELNLSSLELGDSALYFCASSPREGARGSEQFFGPGTRLTVL.

This chain joins TRBV5-6 and TRBJ1-1; D is unclear. This CDR3 has 17 residues. V lost 4 bases to trimming and J lost 1 base, with 20 bases between them. Germline CDR1 SGHDT, CDR2 YYEEEE. DNA of the CDR3: TGTGCCAGCAGCATCCGACGGGAAGTACGTGGGAACACTGAAGCTTTCTTT. Amino acid sequence: CASSIRREVRGNTEAFF.

The J gene is TRBJ1-1, the V gene TRBV5-1; D unclear. The CDR3 runs 13 residues. Germline lookup yields CDR1 SGHRS and CDR2 YFSETQ. Trimming left V 7 bases short and J 0 bases short, with 10 bases between. CDR3 DNA sequence: TGCGCCAGCGGCCTCTCCTTGAACACTGAAGCTTTCTTT. As protein: CASGLSLNTEAFF.

The genes are TRBV30 and TRBJ2-5; unclear D gene. Germline CDR1 reads GTSNPN; CDR2 reads SVGIG (reference sequence). Trimming removed 8 bases from V and 2 bases from J, with 12 bases in between. The CDR3 length is 12 residues. DNA for the CDR3: TGTGCCCACGGTGGCAGACAAGAGACCCAGTACTTC. This translates into CAHGGRQETQYF.

The rearrangement uses TRBV7-9 and TRBJ2-1; D is unresolved. The ends were cut back, 6 bases at V and 9 bases at J, with 9 bases in the middle. Germline V gene lookup returns CDR1 SEHNR and CDR2 FQNEAQ (reference sequence). This CDR3 has 11 amino acids. CDR3 residues: CASSTAGEQFF. In DNA form, the CDR3 reads TGTGCCAGCAGTACCGCTGGTGAGCAGTTCTTC.

J is TRBJ2-2 and V is TRBV7-8; a weak D match, TRBD1 (6 bases). Trimming pared 11 bases from V and 2 bases from J, leaving 15 bases between. The length of the CDR3 is 14 residues. Germline V gene lookup returns CDR1 SGHVS and CDR2 FQNEAQ. CDR3 sequence: CACAGALNTGELFF. The CDR3 bases are TGTGCCTGCGCAGGGGCGCTTAACACCGGGGAGCTGTTTTTT. The entire variable domain, with the rest obtained from reference TRBV7-8 and TRBJ2-2, is as follows: GAGVSQSPRYKVAKRGQDVALRCDPISGHVSLFWYQQALGQGPEFLTYFQNEAQLDKSGLPSDRFFAERPEGSVSTLKIQRTQQEDSAVYLCACAGALNTGELFFGEGSRLTVL.

This clone was found once. The chain combines TRBV3-1 (or the pseudogene TRBV3-2) with TRBJ2-1; no firm D call. V shed 0 bases and J shed 11 bases, with 11 bases lying between them. Germline-derived CDR1 and CDR2 are LGHDT and YNNKEL (reference sequence). The CDR3 totals 13 residues. The CDR3 nucleotides are TGTGCCAGCAGCCAAGAGATATTAGTTAAGCAGTTCTTC. Translation gives CASSQEILVKQFF.